This T cell receptor (beta chain) appears in the sequencing data of a study of human T cells and chemical hapten exposure (dated by TCRdb to 2020 to 2023). Looking at the study overall: For sensitization, 2% DPC in acetone was applied to a roughly 2 cm by roughly 2 cm area of upper inner arm skin. Patch tests used Finn chambers with 0.01% DPC on the upper back, scored after 6 days by International Contact Dermatitis Research Group standards. Libraries were combined into a pool for sequencing, and differences in TCR yield between samples came mainly from small differences in library volumes within the pool. Blood samples were taken from patients before sensitization (week 0) and then at 2, 6 and about 24 weeks after DPC sensitization. This study followed changes in the peripheral blood TCR repertoire in vivo during primary and secondary sensitization of alopecia patients to the hapten diphenylcyclopropenone (DPC). Alopecia areata with under or over 50% scalp involvement, alopecia totalis and alopecia universalis were represented in the patient cohort, which was mostly female. Patients additionally received weekly therapeutic DPC doses to the scalp throughout the roughly 25-week study period. For TCR sequencing, blood came from 25 to 30 alopecia patients at anywhere from one to four time points (pre-sensitization, 2, 6 and 24 weeks).

The study at large found these results: Significantly more large CDR3 similarity clusters were formed by expanded TCRs than by pre-sensitization or healthy control sets, consistent with antigen-driven responses. Repeated subsampling changed both the strength of the expansion versus patch-test correlation and the threshold at which the correlation became significant. A positive correlation was found between the number of PT1 expanded TCRs and patch test score, with significance reached at thresholds 8, 16 and 32 but not 4. No change with DPC sensitization was found in the number of TCRs above 1 in 1000 frequency, and no evidence of global repertoire structure alterations was found. All patients had alopecia, a presumed autoimmune disease, so their immune response might differ from that of healthy individuals.

This specimen's time point label, per the study, means: pre-sensitization, week 0. Interpreted using the paper, the treatment or condition label stands for: therapeutic diphenylcyclopropenone sensitization with weekly scalp DPC. At each patch-test visit, blood was drawn before the patch test was applied. Patients were eligible if aged 18 to 70, diagnosed with alopecia and judged suitable for DPC therapy, and pregnant patients were excluded. Unfractionated whole blood was collected in Tempus Blood RNA tubes, and total RNA was extracted from that blood. Ten or more counts support this clonotype. Its antigen remains undetermined. One base away there is no much larger clone; base qualities are not given. The library was produced with RACE. The listed sequencing device is NextSeq 500. Library preparation attached unique molecular identifiers to individual cDNA molecules for quantitative, reproducible TCR counting. For every blood RNA sample, sequencing covered both the TCR alpha and TCR beta chains. Processing in the source paper ran as follows. Samples had a median of around 92,000 TCRs, with a range from about 23,224 to 700,000. V, J and CDR3 annotation of the TCR reads was performed with the Decombinator software suite. For PS versus PT1 abundance plots, all samples were subsampled to the same number of TCRs (28,000). TCRs were defined as expanded if absent before sensitization and observed at least eight times at the 2-week time point. TCRdb reworked the public reads: Q25 trimming with fastp, MiXCR clone assembly, productive beta chains retained. CDR3 protein duplicates are merged, each entry listing the most common genes and DNA. V and J calls and clone size were set by TCRdb, not the authors. The sample table records around 300,000 distinct CDR3 sequences; 7.7% of these occur just once. In total, the top ten clones hold roughly 1.2% of the sample.

Including cysteine and phenylalanine, the CDR3 has 13 amino acids. Here the CDR3 DNA is all that survives: 39 bases in frame from base 1. Compared with germline, V lacks 5 bases and J lacks 2 bases; bases without a gene match: 5. The germline V gene specifies SQVTM as CDR1 and ANQGSEA as CDR2. The TCR originated in a man younger than 30 with alopecia areata. Some clones in this sample may be carry-over from other donors' samples. The sequences come from whole blood, collected in connection with sensitization to the hapten diphenylcyclopropenone (DPC). Recombination linked TRBV29-1 to TRBJ2-7; 8 junctional bases match TRBD1. The DNA reads as follows: TGCAGCGTTAAGGACAGGGAGGCCTACGAGCAGTACTTC. This gives the protein CSVKDREAYEQYF.